The rows below give T cell receptor beta chains drawn from one sample of a study of CD8 T cells in Susac syndrome. TCRdb reprocessed the immunoSEQ multiplex PCR reads via MiXCR and lists one record per CDR3 protein. The repertoire includes some 120,000 distinct CDR3 sequences, about 90% of them detected once, and approximately 0.24% sits in the top ten. The sample taken for sequencing was CD8+ T cells from PBMCs. The receptors originated from a human donor with multiple sclerosis. Each CDR3 is given with its conserved first and last residue. A D gene is named only where the DNA matches it firmly. A clone size is listed for some rows: how often the clone was seen (once, few, many), or a class if it is expanded.

v_gene	j_gene	d_gene	abundance	CDR3nt	CDR3aa
TRBV29-1	TRBJ1-2	-	-	TGCAGTGTGAGCCCCCTAGCTAACTATGGCTACACCTTC	CSVSPLANYGYTF
TRBV7-9	TRBJ2-2	-	-	TGTGCCAGCAGCTTATCCACCGGGACAACGAACACCGGGGAGCTGTTTTTT	CASSLSTGTTNTGELFF
TRBV27	TRBJ2-1	TRBD1	once	TGTGCCAGCAGGCCCTCCCGGGACAGAGTTTACGAGCAGTTCTTC	CASRPSRDRVYEQFF
TRBV15	TRBJ2-1	TRBD1	few	TGTGCCACCAGCAGAGAAGGGACAGCCAACAATGAGCAGTTCTTC	CATSREGTANNEQFF
TRBV19	TRBJ2-7	TRBD2	few	TGTGCCAGTAGTACTAGCGGGACGACCTACGAGCAGTACTTC	CASSTSGTTYEQYF
TRBV6-4	TRBJ2-6	-	-	TGTGCCAGCAGTGACGGGACCGCCATCTCTGGGGCCAACGTCCTGACTTTC	CASSDGTAISGANVLTF
TRBV9	TRBJ2-7	-	-	TGTGCCAGCAGCGCCTTAGGAGGATCGGGGGAGCAGTACTTC	CASSALGGSGEQYF
TRBV28	TRBJ2-5	-	-	TGTGCCAGCAATAAGGGGGATCCAGGACGAGAGACCCAGTACTTC	CASNKGDPGRETQYF
TRBV11-2	TRBJ2-5	TRBD2	-	TGTGCCAGCAGCTTAATGGCGGGAGAGGGGGAGACCCAGTACTTC	CASSLMAGEGETQYF
TRBV5-6	TRBJ2-7	-	-	TGTGCCAGCAGCCCCAGGGCCTCCTACGAGCAGTACTTC	CASSPRASYEQYF
TRBV27	TRBJ1-1	-	-	TGTGCCAGCCGCCATATGACTGAAGCTTTCTTT	CASRHMTEAFF
TRBV5-4	TRBJ1-1	TRBD1	-	TGTGCCAGCAGCTTGGTGGGCAGGGGGAGCACTGAAGCTTTCTTT	CASSLVGRGSTEAFF
TRBV6-5	TRBJ1-2	-	once	TGTGCCAGCAGTATACAGGGTTCAGCGGGCTACACCTTC	CASSIQGSAGYTF
TRBV5-4	TRBJ2-1	TRBD1	-	TGTGCCAGCAGCTTGGGGACAGGGGGCTATGAGCAGTTCTTC	CASSLGTGGYEQFF
TRBV7-9	TRBJ1-2	-	-	TGTGCCACTCGGTGGGGGGCGAAAGATGGCTACACCTTC	CATRWGAKDGYTF
TRBV13	TRBJ2-7	TRBD1	-	TGTGCCAGCAGCTTAGCCCCTGGGACAGCCAGCTCCTACGAGCAGTACTTC	CASSLAPGTASSYEQYF
TRBV25-1	TRBJ2-7	-	-	TGTGCCAGCAGTGAATATACTGACCACGAGCAGTACTTC	CASSEYTDHEQYF
TRBV27	TRBJ2-5	-	-	TGTGCCACCCGGGACCCGAACCCGGGGGAGACCCAGTACTTC	CATRDPNPGETQYF
TRBV29-1	TRBJ1-4	-	-	TGCAGCGTTCGGAGGGGGGATGAAAAACTGTTTTTT	CSVRRGDEKLFF
TRBV12-3/TRBV12-4	TRBJ2-3	-	-	TGTGCCAGCCGTGGGGATTTCACAGATACGCAGTATTTT	CASRGDFTDTQYF
TRBV9	TRBJ2-1	-	once	TGTGCCAGCAGCGTAGCTACGTCTGCCAATGAGCAGTTCTTC	CASSVATSANEQFF
TRBV5-1	TRBJ2-3	-	-	TGCGCCAGCAGCCTCGGGACGACTAGCACAGATACGCAGTATTTT	CASSLGTTSTDTQYF
TRBV6-2/TRBV6-3	TRBJ2-7	TRBD2	once	TGTGCCAGCAGGCGGCTCGGCGGGAGATCAGACGAGCAGTACTTC	CASRRLGGRSDEQYF
TRBV29-1	TRBJ1-2	-	-	TGCAGCGTTGAAGACAGGGGTTTAGGCTACACCTTC	CSVEDRGLGYTF
TRBV30	TRBJ1-5	-	-	TGTGCCTGGAGTGAACAGTCCGATCAGCCCCAGCATTTT	CAWSEQSDQPQHF
TRBV27	TRBJ2-2	TRBD2	-	TGTGCCAGCAGTTTAGGGGGGGCCGGGGAGCTGTTTTTT	CASSLGGAGELFF
TRBV7-9	TRBJ2-1	TRBD2	-	TGTGCCAGCAAGACTAGCGGGAGTGATGAGCAGTTCTTC	CASKTSGSDEQFF
TRBV12-3/TRBV12-4	TRBJ2-3	-	-	TGTGCCAGCAGTTTAGGGACAGCCCGAGGAGATACGCAGTATTTT	CASSLGTARGDTQYF
TRBV30	TRBJ1-1	-	-	TGTGCCTGGAGTGTTGCCCAGCAGACTGAAGCTTTCTTT	CAWSVAQQTEAFF
TRBV4-1	TRBJ1-2	-	-	TGCGCCAGCAGCCAAGAAGGCCAGGGGTACGGCTACACCTTC	CASSQEGQGYGYTF
TRBV20-1	TRBJ1-1	-	once	TGCAGTGCTAGATTAATGACGGACACTGAAGCTTTCTTT	CSARLMTDTEAFF
TRBV19	TRBJ1-1	-	-	TGTGCCAGTAGCCATAGGACGGTTGAAGCTTTCTTT	CASSHRTVEAFF
TRBV4-2	TRBJ1-4	-	-	TGTGCCAGCAGCCAAGAGTATCATGCAACTAATGAAAAACTGTTTTTT	CASSQEYHATNEKLFF
TRBV9	TRBJ2-7	TRBD2	-	TGTGCCAGCAGCGTGTCCGGGACTAGCGGGAGGGAAAACGAGCAGTACTTC	CASSVSGTSGRENEQYF
TRBV9	TRBJ2-2	-	-	TGTGCCAGCAGGTCAGGGAGCACCACCGGGGAGCTGTTTTTT	CASRSGSTTGELFF